A selection of T cell receptor beta chains follows, all from one sample in a study of shared clonotypes between healthy human individuals. The assay was immunoSEQ multiplex PCR, and TCRdb's table has in-frame clones only and misses some. The sample includes more than 1 million clones, more than 75% of them seen just once. Sequenced input: memory CD4+ T cells from PBMCs. Receptors originate from a man younger than 30 in good health. Some clones in this sample may be carry-over from other donors' samples. CDR3s include the opening cysteine and the closing phenylalanine or tryptophan. D genes are given only for firm matches. Part of the rows lack a size; the others show once, few, many or a class for expanded clones.

v_gene	j_gene	abundance	d_gene	CDR3aa	CDR3nt
TRBV5-1	TRBJ2-4	.	TRBD1	CASSFTGENIQYF	TGCGCCAGCAGCTTTACAGGGGAAAACATTCAGTACTTC
TRBV28	TRBJ2-5	.	TRBD2	CASSPLADQETQYF	TGTGCCAGCAGTCCCCTAGCGGACCAAGAGACCCAGTACTTC
TRBV4-2	TRBJ2-3	.	.	CASSQGGSADTQYF	TGTGCCAGCAGCCAGGGTGGGAGCGCAGATACGCAGTATTTT
TRBV5-1	TRBJ2-3	.	TRBD1	CASSSLTGSTDTQYF	TGCGCCAGCAGCTCCCTGACAGGGAGCACAGATACGCAGTATTTT
TRBV6-1	TRBJ2-1	few	TRBD2	CASSEAGTSTYNEQFF	TGTGCCAGCAGTGAAGCCGGGACTAGCACTTACAATGAGCAGTTCTTC
TRBV6-1	TRBJ2-3	.	.	CASSNQGDTQYF	TGTGCCAGCAGTAATCAGGGGGATACGCAGTATTTT
TRBV7-3	TRBJ2-7	.	.	CASSPGGGLEQYF	TGTGCCAGCAGCCCTGGGGGGGGCTTGGAGCAGTACTTC
TRBV18	TRBJ1-2	.	TRBD1	CASSPTDRADSGYTF	TGTGCCAGCTCACCAACCGACAGGGCAGACAGTGGCTACACCTTC
TRBV2	TRBJ2-5	few	TRBD2	CASSRTSGRRETQYF	TGTGCCAGCAGTAGGACTAGCGGGAGAAGGGAGACCCAGTACTTC
TRBV11-2	TRBJ1-5	few	.	CASSLYPASVTSNQPQHF	TGTGCCAGCAGCTTATATCCCGCTTCCGTTACGAGCAATCAGCCCCAGCATTTT
TRBV11-2	TRBJ1-2	few	TRBD1	CASSPSGAGGSYGYTF	TGTGCCAGCAGCCCAAGCGGGGCAGGGGGGAGCTATGGCTACACCTTC
TRBV15	TRBJ1-5	.	TRBD1	CATSRTGGAGNQPQHF	TGTGCCACCAGCAGGACAGGGGGCGCGGGCAATCAGCCCCAGCATTTT
TRBV11-2	TRBJ2-5	.	.	CASSRPGQGLETQYF	TGTGCCAGCAGCCGTCCCGGCCAGGGGCTTGAGACCCAGTACTTC
TRBV9	TRBJ2-1	.	.	CASSGGSYNEQFF	TGTGCCAGCAGTGGAGGGTCCTACAATGAGCAGTTCTTC
TRBV14	TRBJ1-1	many	.	CASSLTRGPEPNTEAFF	TGTGCCAGCAGCCTTACCAGGGGTCCTGAACCGAACACTGAAGCTTTCTTT
TRBV28	TRBJ2-5	.	TRBD1	CASSWFGQGQETQYF	TGTGCCAGCAGTTGGTTTGGACAGGGTCAAGAGACCCAGTACTTC
TRBV4-2	TRBJ2-7	.	TRBD2	CASSQAWRGSSYEQYF	TGTGCCAGCAGCCAAGCCTGGCGGGGGAGCTCCTACGAGCAGTACTTC
TRBV18	TRBJ2-6	.	TRBD1	CASSPGTGGSGANVLTF	TGTGCCAGCTCACCAGGGACAGGGGGCTCTGGGGCCAACGTCCTGACTTTC
TRBV28	TRBJ2-4	once	TRBD1	CATLNPRGTGVDIQYF	TGTGCCACCCTTAACCCACGGGGGACAGGGGTGGACATTCAGTACTTC
TRBV21-1	TRBJ2-7	.	.	CASRGDGIDYEQYF	TGTGCCAGTAGGGGGGACGGGATCGACTACGAGCAGTACTTC
TRBV29-1	TRBJ2-1	.	.	CSVEEGVASSYNEQFF	TGCAGCGTTGAAGAAGGGGTGGCCAGCTCCTACAATGAGCAGTTCTTC
TRBV2	TRBJ1-5	.	TRBD1	CASSLDQGASNQPQHF	TGTGCCAGCAGTCTCGACCAGGGGGCTAGCAATCAGCCCCAGCATTTT
TRBV7-3	TRBJ2-3	.	.	CASGDGTSTDTQYF	TGTGCCAGCGGGGACGGAACTAGCACAGATACGCAGTATTTT
TRBV6-5	TRBJ2-7	.	.	CASSLVLRDEQYF	TGTGCCAGCAGCCTAGTATTGCGGGACGAGCAGTACTTC
TRBV19	TRBJ2-2	.	.	CASTQDIAGELFF	TGTGCCAGTACCCAAGACATCGCCGGGGAGCTGTTTTTT
TRBV11-2	TRBJ2-1	once	TRBD2	CASRAGALTYNEQFF	TGTGCCAGCAGGGCGGGAGCTCTAACCTACAATGAGCAGTTCTTC
TRBV7-7	TRBJ2-2	few	.	CASSPTGFDTGELFF	TGTGCCAGCAGCCCTACGGGGTTTGACACCGGGGAGCTGTTTTTT
TRBV4-1	TRBJ2-1	.	.	CASSRLVYNEQFF	TGCGCCAGCAGCCGACTAGTTTACAATGAGCAGTTCTTC
TRBV29-1	TRBJ2-7	.	.	CSVVRPPSYEQYF	TGCAGCGTTGTTAGGCCCCCCTCCTACGAGCAGTACTTC
TRBV28	TRBJ1-1	once	.	CASSPTGGQAFF	TGTGCCAGCAGCCCCACGGGGGGGCAAGCTTTCTTT
TRBV30	TRBJ1-5	.	TRBD1	CAWSVQGSGPQHF	TGTGCCTGGAGTGTACAGGGGTCAGGGCCCCAGCATTTT
TRBV28	TRBJ2-7	.	TRBD2	CASNSGLAGVEQYF	TGTGCCAGTAACTCGGGACTAGCGGGAGTCGAGCAGTACTTC
TRBV28	TRBJ2-1	.	.	CASTLSRDGDEQFF	TGTGCCAGCACCCTCTCGAGGGACGGTGATGAGCAGTTCTTC
TRBV5-1	TRBJ2-3	.	.	CASTPNGPGDSTDTQYF	TGCGCCAGCACCCCCAACGGGCCAGGGGACTCCACAGATACGCAGTATTTT
TRBV7-5	TRBJ2-5	.	.	CARSAMEGSIETQYF	TGTGCCAGAAGCGCGATGGAGGGGTCGATAGAGACCCAGTACTTC
TRBV5-1	TRBJ2-1	.	.	CASSLSWGRVSNEQFF	TGCGCCAGCAGCTTGTCTTGGGGGCGCGTATCAAATGAGCAGTTCTTC
TRBV5-4	TRBJ1-3	.	.	CASSLQVNSGNTIYF	TGTGCCAGCAGCTTACAGGTTAACTCTGGAAACACCATATATTTT
TRBV5-4	TRBJ2-7	.	.	CASSARQSYEQYF	TGTGCCAGCAGCGCGAGACAGTCTTACGAGCAGTACTTC
TRBV18	TRBJ1-2	.	.	CASSPYPRHRDGYTF	TGTGCCAGCTCACCCTACCCGCGACATAGGGATGGCTACACCTTC
TRBV18	TRBJ2-7	many	TRBD2	CASSPNSGTSSYEQYF	TGTGCCAGCTCACCAAACTCCGGGACTAGCTCCTACGAGCAGTACTTC
TRBV5-1	TRBJ2-3	.	.	CASSLALARGTQYF	TGCGCCAGCAGCTTGGCACTAGCCCGGGGTACGCAGTATTTT
TRBV30	TRBJ1-2	.	.	CARSPGQHYGYTF	TGTGCCCGGAGTCCAGGCCAGCACTATGGCTACACCTTC
TRBV9	TRBJ1-1	.	TRBD1	CASSPPGQINTEAFF	TGTGCCAGCAGCCCCCCGGGACAGATAAACACTGAAGCTTTCTTT
TRBV28	TRBJ2-2	.	.	CASTPLDRLNTGELFF	TGTGCCAGCACGCCTCTCGACAGGTTGAACACCGGGGAGCTGTTTTTT
TRBV9	TRBJ2-1	.	.	CASSVRGVDEQFF	TGTGCCAGCAGCGTACGAGGGGTCGATGAGCAGTTCTTC
TRBV7-3	TRBJ2-6	few	.	CASSLDGTWGLTF	TGTGCCAGCAGCCTAGACGGGACTTGGGGCCTGACTTTC
TRBV30	TRBJ1-1	few	.	CAWSGIRTAFF	TGTGCCTGGAGTGGAATCCGAACGGCTTTCTTT
TRBV6-5	TRBJ1-3	.	.	CASQPGRSGNTIYF	TGTGCCAGCCAACCCGGCCGAAGCGGAAACACCATATATTTT